The 23 T cell receptor beta chains presented below share a single source sample, sequenced in a study of blood T cell repertoires in COVID-19. Measured with immunoSEQ multiplex PCR; TCRdb has only the in-frame clones, and not every one. The table lists over 200,000 clones, 85% to 90% of them singletons, with 1.2% in the top ten. The sample was PBMCs or T cells enriched from blood (not recorded which). These receptors originate from a young man who had recovered from COVID-19.

The chain is built from TRBV3-1 (or the pseudogene TRBV3-2) and TRBJ1-3; D remains unclear. CDR3 length equals 15 residues. Germline V gene lookup returns CDR1 LGHDT and CDR2 YNNKEL (reference sequence). Trimming removed 1 base at V and 1 base at J, with 8 bases between. The DNA of the CDR3 is TGTGCCAGCAGCCAAGTACTTCGTTCTGGAAACACCATATATTTT. Its translation: CASSQVLRSGNTIYF.

The chain recombines TRBV9 with TRBJ2-3; weak D call: TRBD2 (5 bases). Germline V lookup: CDR1 SGDLS, CDR2 YYNGEE. V lost 4 bases and J 2 bases, leaving 14 bases between the germline ends. The CDR3 spans 15 residues. The CDR3 nucleotides read TGTGCCAGCAGCCCGAGTGGGAGCTACACAGATACGCAGTATTTT. Translation gives CASSPSGSYTDTQYF.

Only a few counts were recorded for this clone. This chain joins TRBV6-5 and TRBJ2-1; 14 positions match TRBD2. Germline V gene lookup returns CDR1 MNHEY and CDR2 SVGAGI. The junction had 6 bases not matched to a gene; V was cut back by 7 bases and J by 7 bases. The CDR3 loop spans 15 amino acids. The CDR3 is CASNSGTSGGNEQFF. DNA of the CDR3: TGTGCCAGCAACTCCGGGACTAGCGGGGGTAATGAGCAGTTCTTC.

This chain uses TRBV6-2 or TRBV6-3 with TRBJ1-2; TRBD1 matches at 7 bases. The ends lost 3 bases at V and 4 bases at J; junction bases unmatched: 8. CDR1 MNHEY and CDR2 SVGEGT come from the germline V gene. The CDR3 consists of 15 residues. CDR3 amino acids: CASSYTGQGVYGYTF. DNA for the CDR3: TGTGCCAGCAGTTATACTGGCCAGGGGGTCTATGGCTACACCTTC.

V usage is TRBV28 and J usage is TRBJ1-2, with D possibly TRBD1 on 5 matching bases. Germline-derived CDR1 and CDR2 are MDHEN and SYDVKM. The ends were cut back, 5 bases at V and 1 base at J, with 11 bases in the middle. The CDR3 length is 14 residues. The CDR3 region is CASSGPGHNYGYTF. The CDR3 DNA sequence: TGTGCCAGCAGTGGACCCGGACATAACTATGGCTACACCTTC.

A single count supports this clone. The chain uses TRBV4-3 and TRBJ2-1, with D possibly being TRBD2 (5 bases). Trimming pared 2 bases from V and 7 bases from J, leaving 9 bases between. This CDR3 has 13 amino acids. CDR1 and CDR2 from the germline V gene are LGHNA and YSLEER. CDR3 amino acids: CASSQQLVNEQFF. The CDR3, as DNA: TGCGCCAGCAGCCAACAACTAGTGAATGAGCAGTTCTTC.

The chain has TRBV5-1 and TRBJ2-3, with 10 bases identical to TRBD1. The CDR3 spans 16 residues. CDR1 and CDR2 from the germline V gene are SGHRS and YFSETQ. V lost 4 bases to trimming and J lost 0 bases; unmatched junction nucleotides: 5. The CDR3 loop is CASSKTGGGSTDTQYF. The CDR3 region has the DNA TGCGCCAGCAGCAAGACAGGGGGCGGGAGCACAGATACGCAGTATTTT.

The V call is TRBV6-6, the J call TRBJ2-7; 7 nucleotides match TRBD1. V shed 2 bases and J 2 bases; nucleotides not matched to a gene: 3. Per germline, CDR1 MNHNY and CDR2 SVGAGI (reference sequence). The CDR3 runs 14 residues. The CDR3 bases are TGTGCCAGCAGTTACAAGGGACAGACCTACGAGCAGTACTTC. Amino acids: CASSYKGQTYEQYF.

V gene TRBV6-5 combines with J gene TRBJ1-2; 7 nucleotides agree with TRBD1. This CDR3 spans 15 amino acids. Germline V gene sequence: CDR1 MNHEY, CDR2 SVGAGI. V trimming: 6 bases; J trimming: 5 bases; junction bases outside the gene matches: 12. CDR3 nucleotides: TGTGCCAGCAGCCCGAAACACACAGGGGTTTATGGCTACACCTTC. It translates to CASSPKHTGVYGYTF.

The chain joins TRBV2 to TRBJ2-1; 9 bases map to TRBD1. In germline, CDR1 is SNHLY, CDR2 FYNNEI. The CDR3 covers 14 residues. V was pared by 11 bases and J by 5 bases, with 10 bases of the junction left unmatched. The CDR3 here is CAGTGGLYNNEQFF. CDR3 nucleotides: TGTGCCGGTACAGGGGGCCTCTACAACAATGAGCAGTTCTTC. Full variable domain (outside the CDR3, taken from reference TRBV2 and TRBJ2-1): EPEVTQTPSHQVTQMGQEVILRCVPISNHLYFYWYRQILGQKVEFLVSFYNNEISEKSEIFDDQFSVERPDGSNFTLKIRSTKLEDSAMYFCAGTGGLYNNEQFFGPGTRLTVL.

There are a few counts of this clone. The chain employs TRBV5-1 and TRBJ1-6; no clear D. Trimming removed 0 bases at V and 8 bases at J, with 12 bases between. The CDR3 is 15 amino acids. Germline values: CDR1 SGHRS, CDR2 YFSETQ. CDR3 coding DNA: TGCGCCAGCAGCTTGGGCCACGGTTATGATTCACCCCTCCACTTT. This gives the protein CASSLGHGYDSPLHF.

This sequence joins TRBV9 and TRBJ1-1; the match to TRBD1 covers 8 bases. The germline V gene encodes CDR1 SGDLS and CDR2 YYNGEE. CDR3 size: 15 residues. Losses at the gene ends were 3 bases for V and 4 bases for J; bases not matched to a gene: 8. The CDR3 DNA reads as TGTGCCAGCAGCGCGCAGGGGGCAGGGGTCACTGAAGCTTTCTTT. Protein: CASSAQGAGVTEAFF.

This rearrangement joins TRBV7-9 to TRBJ1-6; TRBD1 might be the D (6 bases). This CDR3 contains 16 residues. The V and J ends lost 2 bases and 6 bases respectively, with 14 bases between them. Germline lookup yields CDR1 SEHNR and CDR2 FQNEAQ (reference sequence). The CDR3 spells CASSLTGPIANSPLHF. The CDR3 region has the DNA TGTGCCAGCAGCTTAACAGGGCCCATCGCTAATTCACCCCTCCACTTT.

The chain recombines TRBV28 with TRBJ2-3; 11 bases align to TRBD2. V was pared by 2 bases and J by 3 bases, with 7 bases of the junction left unmatched. Germline CDR1 is MDHEN and CDR2 is SYDVKM. This CDR3 has 17 residues. The DNA for the CDR3 is TGTGCCAGCAGTTTAGTTGGACTAGCGGGCGGGACAGATACGCAGTATTTT. This sequence encodes CASSLVGLAGGTDTQYF.

In nucleotides, the CDR3 is TGTGCCAGCAGCCCCCGGACTAGCGGGAGAGGCTACGAGCAGTACTTC. As protein: CASSPRTSGRGYEQYF. This chain joins TRBV9 and TRBJ2-7, with 13 bases that match TRBD2. This CDR3 region has 16 residues. Germline V lookup: CDR1 SGDLS, CDR2 YYNGEE. V lost 4 bases and J lost 3; bases outside the gene matches: 7.

This chain connects TRBV27 to TRBJ1-4; perhaps TRBD1 as D (5 bases). Trimming shortened V by 0 bases and J by 8 bases, and 10 bases separated the two germline ends. Germline lookup yields CDR1 MNHEY and CDR2 SMNVEV (reference sequence). This CDR3 is built from 14 residues. The CDR3 nucleotides read TGTGCCAGCAGTTTATCGGGGGGGAGCGAAAAACTGTTTTTT. It specifies CASSLSGGSEKLFF.

The chain uses TRBV4-3 and TRBJ2-3; 11 bases map to TRBD2. Germline trimming cut 4 bases from V and 6 bases from J; bases unmatched to any gene: 15. Germline V gene data show CDR1 as LGHNA and CDR2 as YSLEER. This CDR3 spans 18 amino acids. This CDR3 reads CASSRKPGLAVFEDTQYF. The CDR3 DNA is TGCGCCAGCAGCCGGAAACCGGGACTAGCGGTCTTTGAGGATACGCAGTATTTT.

A remark on this clone: A read error may produce the germline difference seen at one junction end. The chain uses TRBV5-4 and TRBJ2-1; TRBD2 might be the D (7 bases). Germline V gene lookup returns CDR1 SGHNT and CDR2 YYREEE (reference sequence). The CDR3 consists of 17 residues. For the CDR3, the DNA is TGTGCCAGCAGATTGGGGGGAGGGGGTACCCTATCCAATGAGCAGTTCTTC. Its translation is CASRLGGGGTLSNEQFF.

The chain joins TRBV5-1 to TRBJ2-3; 7 bases fit TRBD1. V gave up 4 bases and J gave up 7 bases; unmatched junction bases: 12. Germline CDR1 reads SGHRS; CDR2 reads YFSETQ. The CDR3 is made up of 15 amino acids. CDR3 DNA: TGCGCCAGCAGCCTGGAAAGGACAGGCCAAAATACGCAGTATTTT. Translation gives CASSLERTGQNTQYF.

The chain employs TRBV7-2 and TRBJ2-2; 9 bases line up with TRBD2. The J segment lost 4 bases and the V segment lost 0 bases, leaving 6 bases of the junction unmatched. Germline assignment: CDR1 SGHTA and CDR2 FQGNSA. This CDR3 has 17 amino acids. The CDR3 DNA reads TGTGCCAGCAGCTTAGCACGATTTAGCGGGAGCACCGGGGAGCTGTTTTTT. Translated, it gives CASSLARFSGSTGELFF. Supplemented by reference TRBV7-2 and TRBJ2-2, the full variable domain reads GAGVSQSPSNKVTEKGKDVELRCDPISGHTALYWYRQSLGQGLEFLIYFQGNSAPDKSGLPSDRFSAERTGGSVSTLTIQRTQQEDSAVYLCASSLARFSGSTGELFFGEGSRLTVL.

The chain combines TRBV7-9 with TRBJ2-2; TRBD1 is a possible D gene (6 bases). V was trimmed by 2 bases and J by 1 base, leaving 11 bases between them. This CDR3 has 16 amino acids. CDR1 is SEHNR and CDR2 is FQNEAQ in the germline V gene (reference sequence). CDR3 region: CASSLRRTENTGELFF. CDR3 sequence (DNA): TGTGCCAGCAGCTTACGGCGGACAGAGAACACCGGGGAGCTGTTTTTT.

This clone has just one count. V usage is TRBV14 and J usage is TRBJ2-3; 10 bases match TRBD2. The V gene's germline CDR1 is SGHDN and CDR2 FVKESK. This CDR3 comprises 18 residues. Trimming removed 4 bases from V and 2 bases from J; junction bases left unmatched: 12. CDR3 region: CASSRTLAGALNTDTQYF. CDR3 in DNA: TGTGCCAGCAGCCGAACTCTAGCGGGGGCGTTAAACACAGATACGCAGTATTTT.

V usage is TRBV5-1 and J usage is TRBJ1-4; 10 bases agree with TRBD1. Germline CDR1 and CDR2: SGHRS and YFSETQ. Germline trimming cut 4 bases from V and 5 bases from J; bases unmatched to any gene: 5. CDR3 length equals 15 residues. CDR3 region: CASSQLTGGNEKLFF. As DNA, the CDR3 is TGCGCCAGCAGCCAGCTGACAGGGGGCAATGAAAAACTGTTTTTT.